Listed here are 14 T cell receptor beta chains from one sample, sequenced in a study of blood T cell repertoires in COVID-19. The table came from immunoSEQ multiplex PCR; TCRdb's copy has only in-frame clones and leaves some out. The sample records under 250,000 clones, 80% being singletons. The specimen was peripheral blood. These receptors originate from a human donor in a cohort sampled during active COVID-19.

V usage is TRBV3-1 (or the pseudogene TRBV3-2) and J usage is TRBJ1-1; D uncertain. The CDR3 totals 15 residues. CDR1 and CDR2 from the germline V gene are LGHDT and YNNKEL (reference sequence). Trimming removed 0 bases from V and 2 bases from J, with 10 bases in between. CDR3: CASSQDGDANTEAFF. The CDR3, as DNA: TGTGCCAGCAGCCAAGATGGAGATGCTAACACTGAAGCTTTCTTT.

V usage is TRBV9 and J usage is TRBJ1-1, with D perhaps TRBD1 (6 bases). CDR3 size: 15 residues. Germline V gene lookup returns CDR1 SGDLS and CDR2 YYNGEE. V was trimmed by 4 bases and J by 0 bases, leaving 13 bases between them. The CDR3 reads CASSPRGSMNTEAFF. In nucleotides, the CDR3 is TGTGCCAGCAGCCCCAGGGGATCTATGAACACTGAAGCTTTCTTT.

The chain recombines TRBV19 with TRBJ2-7; a weak D match, TRBD2 (5 bases). Deletions cut 3 bases from V and 0 bases from J, with 9 bases between. Per germline, CDR1 LNHDA and CDR2 SQIVND (reference sequence). The CDR3 totals 14 residues. The CDR3 DNA is TGTGCCAGTAGTATGGGCGGGTTCTCCTACGAGCAGTACTTC. Amino acid sequence: CASSMGGFSYEQYF.

The chain recombines TRBV4-1 with TRBJ2-2; 12 positions match TRBD2. V trimming: 8 bases; J trimming: 0 bases; junction bases outside the gene matches: 4. This CDR3 comprises 16 residues. Germline V gives CDR1 MGHRA, CDR2 YSYEKL. This CDR3 reads CASSGTSGSNTGELFF. The CDR3 DNA follows: TGCGCCAGCTCCGGGACTAGCGGGTCGAACACCGGGGAGCTGTTTTTT.

The rearrangement joins TRBV10-3 to TRBJ2-7, with 9 bases that match TRBD2. Germline CDR1 reads ENHRY; CDR2 reads SYGVKD. The CDR3 runs 13 residues. The J segment lost 3 bases and the V segment lost 11 bases, leaving 8 bases of the junction unmatched. The CDR3 DNA reads TGTGCCTCCCTCGGCGGGGGGGACTACGAGCAGTACTTC. Protein product: CASLGGGDYEQYF.

The genes are TRBV6-5 and TRBJ2-7, with a possible D match to TRBD1 (5 bases). Germline-derived CDR1 and CDR2 are MNHEY and SVGAGI. The V gene lost 6 bases and the J gene lost 6 bases, with 15 bases spanning the gap. This CDR3 contains 13 residues. The CDR3 bases are TGTGCCAGCAGCGACAGACTCTTCCTCGAGCAGTACTTC. It encodes CASSDRLFLEQYF.

This clone showed up just once. V and J are TRBV12-5 and TRBJ2-5, with 10 positions matching TRBD1. Germline V lookup: CDR1 LGHNT, CDR2 FRNRAP. This CDR3 has 16 amino acids. V lost 6 bases, J lost 5 bases, and 12 bases stayed unmatched. The CDR3 DNA sequence: TGTGCTAGTGGGCCACCCCCGGGACAGGGGTTGGAGACCCAGTACTTC. Amino acid sequence: CASGPPPGQGLETQYF. Combining the CDR3 with reference TRBV12-5 and TRBJ2-5 gives the whole variable domain DARVTQTPRHKVTEMGQEVTMRCQPILGHNTVFWYRQTMMQGLELLAYFRNRAPLDDSGMPKDRFSAEMPDATLATLKIQPSEPRDSAVYFCASGPPPGQGLETQYFGPGTRLLVL.

V is TRBV2 and J is TRBJ1-6; unclear D gene. Germline V gene sequence: CDR1 SNHLY, CDR2 FYNNEI. This CDR3 is built from 15 residues. The V and J ends lost 3 bases and 8 bases respectively, with 14 bases between them. The CDR3 DNA reads TGTGCCAGCAGTGATATGAAGGGCGGGTATTCACCCCTCCACTTT. It codes for CASSDMKGGYSPLHF.

V and J are TRBV7-2 and TRBJ2-1, with D uncertain. The V gene's germline CDR1 is SGHTA and CDR2 FQGNSA. The CDR3 runs 11 residues. Trimming pared 6 bases from V and 8 bases from J, leaving 8 bases between. CDR3 residues: CASSATDEQFF. DNA of the CDR3: TGTGCCAGCAGTGCTACTGATGAGCAGTTCTTC.

The V and J genes are TRBV28 and TRBJ2-1; unclear D gene. V was cut by 6 bases and J by 13 bases, with 13 bases left in between. There are 11 residues in the CDR3. CDR1 and CDR2 (germline): MDHEN, SYDVKM. In DNA form, the CDR3 reads TGTGCCAGCAGGGGCCTTATCTCCCAGTTCTTC. Translating it yields CASRGLISQFF. Complete variable domain (other parts from reference TRBV28 and TRBJ2-1): DVKVTQSSRYLVKRTGEKVFLECVQDMDHENMFWYRQDPGLGLRLIYFSYDVKMKEKGDIPEGYSVSREKKERFSLILESASTNQTSMYLCASRGLISQFFGPGTRLTVL.

The rearrangement links TRBV12-3 or TRBV12-4 to TRBJ1-2; D gene ambiguous. V was pared by 6 bases and J by 6 bases, with 8 bases between. The CDR3 extends over 11 amino acids. The CDR3 protein is CASRADHGYTF. The CDR3 DNA reads TGTGCCAGCAGGGCGGATCATGGCTACACCTTC.

This rearrangement joins TRBV6-5 to TRBJ1-2; tentative D call: TRBD1 (5 bases). Germline lookup yields CDR1 MNHEY and CDR2 SVGAGI. The germline V and J ends were trimmed by 6 bases and 8 bases, with 7 bases remaining between them. The CDR3 totals 10 residues. As DNA, the CDR3 is TGTGCCAGCAGGACAGAAGGCTACACCTTC. This sequence encodes CASRTEGYTF.

This chain joins TRBV4-2 and TRBJ2-3; perhaps TRBD1 as D (5 bases). CDR1 is LGHNA, CDR2 YNFKEQ, per germline. The CDR3 runs 13 residues. The V end lost 4 bases, the J end lost 2 bases, and 7 bases lay between the germline ends. The chain's CDR3 is CASSRGSTDTQYF. CDR3 in DNA: TGTGCCAGCAGCCGGGGCTCCACAGATACGCAGTATTTT.

This clone has only one observation. This chain connects TRBV19 to TRBJ1-6; D call uncertain. Germline CDR1 and CDR2: LNHDA and SQIVND (reference sequence). The CDR3 consists of 15 residues. Between the trimmed V and J ends, which lost 5 bases and 6 bases, there was a span of 14 bases. The CDR3 DNA follows: TGTGCCAGTAGTCTAACAACCCGGGGTAATTCACCCCTCCACTTT. Encoded protein: CASSLTTRGNSPLHF.